The sequence of this T cell receptor (beta chain) was determined in a study of CXCR3 chemokines and chemotherapy response in bladder cancer (dated by TCRdb to between 2021 and 2024). Regarding the complete study: Whether chemotherapy response in human bladder cancer was predicted by intratumoral CXCR3 chemokine system activity was examined in the study.

From a lookup of the germline V gene, CDR1 and CDR2 are MNHEY and SVGAGI. The V end gives up 5 bases and the J end 4 bases, leaving 8 bases in the junction not matched to a gene. From the cysteine through the phenylalanine, the CDR3 covers 15 amino acids. Just CDR3 DNA is preserved here, 45 bases in frame from base 1. Compared with the rest of its sample, this clonotype is medium-sized (0.01 to 0.1%). Its antigen is currently not known. No qualities accompany the bases; no much larger clone lies one base away. Libraries were prepared through PCR. The sample was run on an Illumina HiSeq 2500. Clones were called with MiXCR by TCRdb after fastp trimmed the public reads at Q25, and only in-frame beta chains were retained. For every CDR3 protein sequence, its rows merge into one entry that carries the most common genes and DNA. The sample table contains about 8,100 distinct CDR3 sequences; only one count was recorded for roughly 12% of them. The ten largest account for 15% to 20% of the sample.

The source of this sequence is a human donor with bladder cancer that responded to neoadjuvant chemotherapy. Here the chain combines TRBV6-5 and TRBJ1-2; 9 bases in the junction line up with TRBD1. Sampling was carried out from a patient whose treatment included neoadjuvant chemotherapy. The nucleotide sequence reads TGTGCCAGCAGTAGATACGGACAGGGGTCCTATGGCTACACCTTC. It is translated as CASSRYGQGSYGYTF.